This T cell receptor (beta chain) was recovered during a study of OX40 agonist ivuxolimab in advanced cancers. Study-level information: Dose-escalation subjects each had hepatocellular carcinoma, melanoma, renal cell or head and neck cancer. Partial responses occurred in Three dose-escalation patients, one with hepatocellular carcinoma and two with cutaneous melanoma.

Concerning this clone itself: The antigen is undetermined.

Trimming removed 11 bases from V and 4 bases from J, with 11 bases in between. The CDR3 contains 12 residues. CDR1 MNHEY and CDR2 SVGAGI come from the germline V gene. Systemic immunosuppression or autoimmune disease history was grounds to exclude patients. Clones were sequenced by immunoSEQ multiplex PCR, and TCRdb holds only the in-frame ones, with some missing. The sample lists over 100,000 clones, approximately 92% occurring once. Regarding the study as a whole: With doses of 0.1 to 3.0 mg/kg, CD4+ and CD8+ blood T cells had undergone clonal expansion by week 6.

This sequence joins TRBV6-5 and TRBJ2-2, with D possibly being TRBD1 or TRBD2 (6 bases each). The sequencing used CD4+ or CD8+ T cells sorted from blood, collected in a trial of the OX40 agonist ivuxolimab. This receptor was obtained from an adult with an advanced solid tumor such as melanoma, head and neck, liver or kidney cancer. In DNA, the CDR3 is TGTGCCGCAAAGGGGGGCACCGGGGAGCTGTTTTTT. This gives the protein CAAKGGTGELFF.